This entry describes one T cell receptor (beta chain). This receptor's antigen is unknown. Here the CDR3 omits its conserved ending phenylalanine or tryptophan, so a read error is the likely source. This sample stems from a study of metastatic and nonmetastatic thyroid tumors (dated by TCRdb to about 2020). Turning to the overall study: The researchers compared repertoires between peripheral blood samples and tumor or nodule tissue samples from patients with malignant or benign thyroid disease.

Libraries were built with PCR. For sequencing, an Illumina HiSeq 4000 was employed. High-throughput sequencing was used to profile the TCR beta-chain CDR3 region of every patient. The original pipeline was this. A classifier to discriminate distant-metastatic papillary thyroid cancer patients was built from CDR3 differences across clinicopathological groups. The Shannon index was used to measure repertoire diversity, and the Morisita-Horn index was used to measure how similar tumor and blood repertoires were. Through fastp at Q25 and MiXCR, TCRdb rebuilt clones from the public reads, retaining in-frame beta chains. TCRdb's processing, not the authors', yielded these V and J calls. Here the sample has 45,000 or so clones; less than 5% occur a single time. About 9.8% of the sample is taken by the ten largest. Points the paper makes about the study in general: TCR beta diversity was reported as significantly higher in malignant tumors than in benign nodules, in both blood and tumor samples.

No treatment had been received by any patient before thyroid surgery. Using T-cell receptor beta sequencing, the researchers looked back retrospectively at clinical samples from patients, gathered between about 2011 and 2019. V loses 2 bases of germline sequence and J loses 4 bases, and the interval between the two ends is 15 bases. The CDR3 spans 16 residues, counting both ends. Of the read, only the CDR3 DNA is kept; its 48 bases are in frame from base 1. The germline V gene provides CDR1 MNHNS and CDR2 SASEGT. The source is a female donor with papillary thyroid cancer or a benign thyroid nodule (not recorded which). Some clones in this sample may be carry-over from other donors' samples. The sample was blood. The rearranged chain carries TRBV6-1 and TRBJ1-5, with no D gene named confidently. The CDR3 protein is CASSEFSDGRNQPQHS. The DNA reads TGTGCCAGCAGTGAATTTAGTGACGGACGTAATCAGCCCCAGCATTCT.